This T cell receptor (beta chain) was observed in a study of T cell clonotyping in hematopoietic cell transplantation. Study-wide context: Pretransplant recipient samples were taken after cytoreduction.

Generated by immunoSEQ multiplex PCR, the TCRdb table keeps only in-frame clones and is missing some. There are around 24,000 clones in the sample; approximately 82% occur only once, and approximately 22% lies in the top ten. CDR3 length equals 15 residues. Germline CDR1 MNHEY, CDR2 SVGAGI. V gave up 6 bases and J gave up 3 bases, with 17 bases separating them. Time point described: recipient sample about 28 days before transplant, after cytoreduction. A remark on this clone: No antigen is known for it.

Study-level results: Few recipient clonotypes overlapped donors; over 97% were de novo at given depth.

This rearrangement joins TRBV6-5 to TRBJ1-2, with D possibly matching TRBD1 (5 bases). The sample was peripheral blood mononuclear cells, taken before stem cell transplant. The sequence was obtained from a woman aged 60-70 years with acute myeloid leukemia. Some clones in this sample may be carry-over from other donors' samples. Written as DNA, the CDR3 is TGTGCCAGCAGAATCTTCGGGACGGGAGACTATGGCTACACCTTC. Its protein is CASRIFGTGDYGYTF.